This TCR beta chain appears in the sequencing data of a study of shared clonotypes between healthy human individuals. As for the study in general: The plates for each donor numbered three CD4 naive, three CD4 memory, two CD8 naive and one CD8 memory.

Per the germline V gene, CDR1 is SGHVS and CDR2 is FQNEAQ. There are 16 residues in the CDR3. Trimming took off 6 bases at V and 6 bases at J, with 21 bases between the two ends. Remarks on this clone: Its antigen is unidentified.

Sorted-subset replicate PCR reactions contained approximately 190 ng DNA, corresponding to tens of thousands of T cell genomes. Repertoires were generated with immunoSEQ multiplex PCR, while TCRdb's copy carries only in-frame clones and drops some. Of about 2.3 million clones listed, roughly 93% are singletons. Study-wide results and limits: Naive CD4 clonotypes overlapped across a handful of donors at about 5.2%.

The sequencing sample was made of naive CD4+ T cells from PBMCs. Subset noted: CD45RA+ positively selected. This rearrangement joins TRBV7-8 to TRBJ2-1; the D call may be TRBD1 or TRBD2 (6 bases each). This receptor was identified in a man aged 18 to 30 in good health. Some clones in this sample may be carry-over from other donors' samples. In DNA form, the CDR3 reads TGTGCCAGCAGTCCACAGCTCGGGAGAGGGGGCAATGAGCAGTTCTTC. Protein product: CASSPQLGRGGNEQFF. The full variable domain, in which reference TRBV7-8 and TRBJ2-1 provide the parts outside the CDR3, is GAGVSQSPRYKVAKRGQDVALRCDPISGHVSLFWYQQALGQGPEFLTYFQNEAQLDKSGLPSDRFFAERPEGSVSTLKIQRTQQEDSAVYLCASSPQLGRGGNEQFFGPGTRLTVL.